This record covers a single T cell receptor (beta chain). Antigen unknown. The data belong to a study of identical twins. Study outcomes and limitations: Zero-insertion analyses might be partly confounded by invariant T cells like MAIT and iNKT. These conclusions were based on statistical analysis (cross-sectional, not following the same donors).

A universal primer site was added by template switching, and unique molecular identifiers were carried by the cDNA. TCRdb recomputed calls from the 5' RACE reads with MiXCR, one row per CDR3 protein. The table records roughly 1,500,000 distinct CDR3 sequences, under 35% of them present only once. Everyone who donated was a healthy Caucasian. CDR3 length: 17 amino acids. J lost 7 bases, V lost 0 bases, and 15 bases had no gene match. The receptor was isolated from a newborn girl in good health. This chain joins TRBV12-3 or TRBV12-4 and TRBJ2-7, with 7 bases lining up with TRBD1. The sequencing input was cord blood. In nucleotides, the CDR3 is TGTGCCAGCAGTTTAGCAACCGGGACAGCTCTCTACAATGAGCAGTACTTC. The encoded protein is CASSLATGTALYNEQYF.